This TCR beta chain was sequenced in a study of shared clonotypes between healthy human individuals (dated by TCRdb to the early 2020s). Regarding the study in general: The cohort included three men and two women between 18 and 49 years of age. For each donor, three plates each were used for CD4 naive and CD4 memory, two plates were used for CD8 naive, and one plate was used for CD8 memory. To estimate repertoire size and how much clonotype sharing occurs between individuals, the study deeply sequenced the blood TCR repertoires of several healthy adults. To increase sequencing depth and limit assay-specific biases, TCR repertoire library preparation and sequencing were carried out by different laboratories using diverse techniques. Each donor's leukapheresis produced roughly between roughly 0.85 and 10 billion PBMCs. On the study overall, not on this receptor specifically: Based on pairwise subsampling, the degree of clonotype sharing among donors was expected to be affected by sequencing depth. Estimated clonotype richness was generally larger for naive than for memory subsets. Compared with non-shared clonotypes, the clonotypes found in all four sorted-subset donors had higher generation probabilities. Sharing across a few donors was observed for approximately 4.6% of naive CD4, over 3% of naive CD8, about 2.5% of memory CD4, and 0.4% of memory CD8 clonotypes. Only blood was sampled, and tissue TCR repertoires likely differ from those in blood. Because the study included a small number of donors, the genetic and exposure-history diversity represented was limited. Even with the large sequencing depth, rarefaction of the sorted-subset datasets indicated that sequencing was incomplete.

On this clone itself: Its antigen is not yet known. Base qualities are missing; no much larger clone stands one base away.

Taken from cysteine to phenylalanine, the CDR3 has 15 residues. Only CDR3 DNA is held: 45 bases, read in frame from base 1. At the junction V is shortened by 3 bases and J by 5 bases, with 14 bases in between. CDR1 LGHNA and CDR2 YNFKEQ are derived from the germline V gene. Donors were healthy HIV-negative adults with no recently reported acute infections or vaccinations. Only Caucasian adults living in Nashville, Tennessee, USA were represented among the donors. Magnetic negative selection was used to enrich CD4+ T cells, after which naive cells were positively selected on CD45RA and the negative fraction became the memory subset. After blood collection by leukapheresis, PBMCs were isolated using Ficoll-Histopaque density gradient centrifugation and then cryopreserved in the vapor phase of liquid nitrogen. Analytical flow cytometry was used to check the purity and quantity of each magnetically sorted T cell population. From each sorted fraction, genomic DNA was isolated and quantified by UV absorbance on a Nanodrop 2000c.

TCR CDR3 regions were amplified from genomic DNA by multiplex PCR using the deep immunoSEQ assay. Genomic DNA extracted from each cell subset was distributed evenly over all wells of several immunoSEQ 96-well plates, and each plate served as one replicate. Each replicate PCR for sorted subsets received around 0.2 ug genomic DNA, equal to about 30,000 T cell genomes. Purified libraries were measured with a Qubit 3.0 fluorometer, size-checked on a Bioanalyzer 2100, and measured again with the KAPA Library Quantification kit. A separate single-read 150-cycle Illumina NextSeq 550 flow cell was used to sequence each immunoSEQ 96-well plate. Per the authors' processing: Because the immunoSEQ output held only junctional sequences and lacked quality scores, the filtering could not match the filtering applied to full-length reads. Sequences were annotated with PyIR, a Python wrapper for IgBLAST v1.9, using IMGT germline references to assign V/J genes and CDR3. Any read was removed if the V/J assignment was weak (E-value above 1e-6), the CDR3 was missing, or the read contained stop codons, out-of-frame junctions, or ambiguous translated residues. V3J clonotypes were defined as sequences sharing an identical inferred V gene, J gene, and CDR3 amino acid sequence. The percentage overlap between two repertoires was calculated by dividing the number of shared unique clonotypes by the size of the smaller repertoire. RTK rarefaction, the Chao1 estimator, and Recon v2.1 estimates of unobserved clonotypes were used to assess repertoire richness. Generation probabilities were computed with OLGA for all TCRbeta clonotypes obtained by the gDNA method from several donors. TCRdb provides this immuneACCESS table in a form limited to in-frame rearrangements. Some clones are lacking; in checked studies, under half of them reflect an unresolved V gene, and why the rest are absent is not known. The V and J calls and clone size are taken from that table; D and trimming were inferred from the DNA. This sample comprises about 1.1 million clones, about 80% of them detected only once. Of the sample, roughly 0.82% is held by the ten largest clones.

The receptor comes from a man younger than 35 in good health. Some clones in this sample may be carry-over from other donors' samples. The sequencing input was memory CD4+ T cells from PBMCs. Per the publication, the cell subset or site label means: CD45RA-negative fraction. The rearrangement joined TRBV4-2 to TRBJ2-1; possibly the D gene is TRBD2, per 6 matching bases. The nucleotides read TGTGCCAGCAGCCAGCCGCAAGCTAGCGACAATGAGCAGTTCTTC. It translates to CASSQPQASDNEQFF.